The rows below give T cell receptor beta chains drawn from one sample of a study of CD8 T cells in Susac syndrome. TCRdb independently ran MiXCR on the immunoSEQ multiplex PCR reads; one entry per CDR3 protein. The sample contains some 150,000 distinct CDR3 sequences, approximately 93% of which appear only once. The sample was CD4+ T cells from PBMCs. Source of these receptors: a human donor in good health. The CDR3 runs from the conserved cysteine through the conserved F or W. D genes are given only for firm matches. Size tells how often a clone was seen (once, few, many) or the class of an expanded clone, and some rows leave it out.

v_call	j_call	d_call	clone_size	cdr3_aa	cdr3_nt
TRBV28	TRBJ1-5	NA	NA	CASSAGSIYQPQHF	TGTGCCAGCAGTGCGGGCAGCATTTATCAGCCCCAGCATTTT
TRBV15	TRBJ1-2	NA	NA	CATSQGNYGYTF	TGTGCCACCAGCCAGGGAAACTATGGCTACACCTTC
TRBV20-1	TRBJ1-2	TRBD1	NA	CSALQGAKGYTF	TGCAGTGCCCTCCAGGGGGCCAAAGGCTACACCTTC
TRBV4-2	TRBJ1-6	NA	NA	CASSQDDGSPLHF	TGTGCCAGCAGCCAAGATGATGGATCACCCCTCCACTTT
TRBV7-8	TRBJ1-2	NA	NA	CASSSEIYGYTF	TGTGCCAGCAGCTCCGAGATCTATGGCTACACCTTC
TRBV10-3	TRBJ1-1	NA	once	CAISGGDYTEAFF	TGTGCCATCAGTGGGGGGGACTACACTGAAGCTTTCTTT
TRBV7-2	TRBJ1-5	NA	few	CASSELRGGNQPQHF	TGTGCCAGCAGCGAACTGCGGGGAGGCAATCAGCCCCAGCATTTT
TRBV27	TRBJ1-2	TRBD1	NA	CASRLDRNYDYTF	TGTGCCAGCAGGCTGGACAGGAACTATGACTACACCTTC
TRBV19	TRBJ2-2	TRBD1	NA	CASSIKTGGTGELFF	TGTGCCAGTAGTATAAAGACAGGGGGCACCGGGGAGCTGTTTTTT
TRBV27	TRBJ2-7	TRBD2	NA	CASSFRGLASSYEQYF	TGTGCCAGCAGTTTCCGGGGACTAGCGTCCTCCTACGAGCAGTACTTC
TRBV5-1	TRBJ2-5	NA	NA	CASSPGQGGETQYF	TGCGCCAGCAGCCCTGGACAGGGAGGGGAGACCCAGTACTTC
TRBV15	TRBJ2-2	TRBD1	NA	CATSRDKGAQAGELFF	TGTGCCACCAGCAGAGATAAGGGGGCGCAGGCCGGGGAGCTGTTTTTT
TRBV3-1	TRBJ2-1	TRBD1	NA	CASSHLDRGNEQFF	TGTGCCAGCAGCCACCTGGACAGGGGGAATGAGCAGTTCTTC
TRBV5-1	TRBJ2-5	NA	NA	CASGEDSQETQYF	TGCGCCAGCGGGGAGGATTCTCAAGAGACCCAGTACTTC
TRBV2	TRBJ2-7	NA	NA	CASSDKASGSEQYF	TGTGCCAGCAGTGATAAAGCCTCGGGGTCCGAGCAGTACTTC
TRBV12-3/TRBV12-4	TRBJ1-2	NA	NA	CASSLEGLSYGYTF	TGTGCCAGCAGTTTAGAGGGCCTTAGCTATGGCTACACCTTC
TRBV7-2	TRBJ2-1	NA	few	CASSLADEQFF	TGTGCCAGCAGCTTAGCGGATGAGCAGTTCTTC
TRBV18	TRBJ1-1	NA	NA	CASSPPLMPGGGWAAFF	TGTGCCAGCTCACCACCCTTGATGCCAGGCGGCGGATGGGCGGCTTTCTTT
TRBV20-1	TRBJ2-5	NA	NA	CSARTGTAKETQYF	TGCAGTGCTAGAACCGGGACGGCAAAAGAGACCCAGTACTTC
TRBV10-3	TRBJ2-2	TRBD2	NA	CAITEGLAGVTGELFF	TGTGCCATCACCGAGGGACTAGCGGGAGTCACCGGGGAGCTGTTTTTT